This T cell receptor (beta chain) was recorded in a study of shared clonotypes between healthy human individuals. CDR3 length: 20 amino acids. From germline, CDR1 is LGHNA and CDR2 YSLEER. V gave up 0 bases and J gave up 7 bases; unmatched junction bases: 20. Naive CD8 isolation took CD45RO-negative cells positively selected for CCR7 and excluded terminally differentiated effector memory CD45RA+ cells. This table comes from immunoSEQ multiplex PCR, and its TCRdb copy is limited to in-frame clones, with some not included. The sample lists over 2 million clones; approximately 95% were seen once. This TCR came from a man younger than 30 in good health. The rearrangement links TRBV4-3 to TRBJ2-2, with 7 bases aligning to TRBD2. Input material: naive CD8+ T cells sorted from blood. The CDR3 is CASSQDGPGGLAGEDGELFF. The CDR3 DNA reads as TGCGCCAGCAGCCAAGATGGGCCGGGGGGACTGGCGGGAGAAGACGGGGAGCTGTTTTTT.